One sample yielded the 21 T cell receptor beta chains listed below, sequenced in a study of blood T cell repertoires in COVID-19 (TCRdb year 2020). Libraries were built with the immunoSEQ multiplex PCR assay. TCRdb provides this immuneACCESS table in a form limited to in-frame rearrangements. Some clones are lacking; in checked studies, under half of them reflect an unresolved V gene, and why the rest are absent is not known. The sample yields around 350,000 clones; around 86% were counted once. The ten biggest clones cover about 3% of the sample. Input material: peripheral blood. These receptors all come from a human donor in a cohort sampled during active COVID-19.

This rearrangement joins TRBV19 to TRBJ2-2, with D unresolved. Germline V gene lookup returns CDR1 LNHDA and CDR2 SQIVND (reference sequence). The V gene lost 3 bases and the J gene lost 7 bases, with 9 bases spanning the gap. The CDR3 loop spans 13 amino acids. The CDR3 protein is CASSITRDGELFF. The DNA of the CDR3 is TGTGCCAGTAGTATCACCCGAGACGGGGAGCTGTTTTTT.

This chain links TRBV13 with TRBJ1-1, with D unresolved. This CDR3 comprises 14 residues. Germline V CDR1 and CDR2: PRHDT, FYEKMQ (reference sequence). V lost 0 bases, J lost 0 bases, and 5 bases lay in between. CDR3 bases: TGTGCCAGCAGCTTAGGCACTATGAACACTGAAGCTTTCTTT. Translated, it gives CASSLGTMNTEAFF. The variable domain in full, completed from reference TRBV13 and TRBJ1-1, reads AAGVIQSPRHLIKEKRETATLKCYPIPRHDTVYWYQQGPGQDPQFLISFYEKMQSDKGSIPDRFSAQQFSDYHSELNMSSLELGDSALYFCASSLGTMNTEAFFGQGTRLTVV.

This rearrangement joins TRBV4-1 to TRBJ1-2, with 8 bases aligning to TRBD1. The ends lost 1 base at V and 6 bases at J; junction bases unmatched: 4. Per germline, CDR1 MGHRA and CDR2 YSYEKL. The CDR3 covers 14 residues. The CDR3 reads CASSQGQGPDGYTF. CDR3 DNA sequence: TGCGCCAGCAGCCAAGGACAGGGGCCGGATGGCTACACCTTC.

CDR3 sequence (DNA): TGTGCCAGCAGCTCGACAGGGTTTTCCTACGAGCAGTACTTC. Amino acids: CASSSTGFSYEQYF. V gene TRBV7-3 combines with J gene TRBJ2-7; TRBD1 agrees at 7 bases. From germline, CDR1 is SGHTA and CDR2 FQGTGA. V shed 4 bases, J shed 1 base, and the junction held 4 bases outside the gene matches. CDR3 length: 14 amino acids.

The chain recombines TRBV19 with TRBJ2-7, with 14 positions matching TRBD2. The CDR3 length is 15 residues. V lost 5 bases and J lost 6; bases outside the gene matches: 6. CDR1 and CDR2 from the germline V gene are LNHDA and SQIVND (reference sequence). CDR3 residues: CASSLGLAGGPEQYF. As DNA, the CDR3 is TGTGCCAGTAGTCTCGGACTAGCGGGAGGTCCCGAGCAGTACTTC.

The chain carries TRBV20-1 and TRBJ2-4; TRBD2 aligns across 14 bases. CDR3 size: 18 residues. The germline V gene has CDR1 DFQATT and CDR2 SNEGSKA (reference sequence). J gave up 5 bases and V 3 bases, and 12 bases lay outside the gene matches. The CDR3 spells CSASPTPGLAGVENIQYF. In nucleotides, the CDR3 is TGCAGTGCTAGTCCCACTCCGGGACTAGCGGGGGTGGAAAACATTCAGTACTTC.

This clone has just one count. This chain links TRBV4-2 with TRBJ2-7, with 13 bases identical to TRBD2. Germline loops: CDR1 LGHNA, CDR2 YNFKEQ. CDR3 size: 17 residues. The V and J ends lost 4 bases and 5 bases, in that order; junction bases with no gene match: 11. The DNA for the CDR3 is TGTGCCAGCAGCCCACCCGGACTAGCGGGAGTTTTGGACGAGCAGTACTTC. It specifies CASSPPGLAGVLDEQYF.

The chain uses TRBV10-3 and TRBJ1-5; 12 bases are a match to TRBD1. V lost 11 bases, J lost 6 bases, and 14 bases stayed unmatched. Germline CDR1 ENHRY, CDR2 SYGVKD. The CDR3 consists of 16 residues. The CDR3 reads CASNPGGQGASQPQHF. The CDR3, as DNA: TGTGCCTCGAACCCCGGGGGACAGGGGGCGAGTCAGCCCCAGCATTTT.

CDR3 in DNA: TGTGCCAGCAGCTTCGGAGGGGGCAAGAATTCACCCCTCCACTTT. Protein product: CASSFGGGKNSPLHF. The genes are TRBV7-9 and TRBJ1-6, with 7 bases matching TRBD1. The length of the CDR3 is 15 residues. V dropped 3 bases and J dropped 7; count of bases not matched to a gene: 6. Germline loops: CDR1 SEHNR, CDR2 FQNEAQ (reference sequence).

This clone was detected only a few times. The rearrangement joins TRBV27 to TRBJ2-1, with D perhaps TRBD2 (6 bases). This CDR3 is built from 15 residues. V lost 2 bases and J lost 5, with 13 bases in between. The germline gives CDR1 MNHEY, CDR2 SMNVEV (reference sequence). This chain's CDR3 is CASSLLGGDDNEQFF. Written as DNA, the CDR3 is TGTGCCAGCAGTTTACTGGGGGGTGATGACAATGAGCAGTTCTTC.

The CDR3 DNA follows: TGTGCCAGCAGCTTAGACATAGGAGGGTTGGATCAGCCCCAGCATTTT. Encoded protein: CASSLDIGGLDQPQHF. The rearrangement links TRBV7-9 to TRBJ1-5, with D unresolved. Per germline, CDR1 SEHNR and CDR2 FQNEAQ (reference sequence). Trimming pared 1 base from V and 5 bases from J, leaving 15 bases between. This CDR3 contains 16 residues.

CDR3: CASSPGLQTGNTIYF. The CDR3 DNA is TGTGCCAGTTCGCCGGGACTCCAAACCGGGAACACCATATATTTT. The gene calls are TRBV19 and TRBJ1-3; D may be TRBD1 (5 bases). Germline CDR1 is LNHDA and CDR2 is SQIVND (reference sequence). The CDR3 consists of 15 residues. Trimming shortened V by 8 bases and J by 7 bases, and 21 bases separated the two germline ends.

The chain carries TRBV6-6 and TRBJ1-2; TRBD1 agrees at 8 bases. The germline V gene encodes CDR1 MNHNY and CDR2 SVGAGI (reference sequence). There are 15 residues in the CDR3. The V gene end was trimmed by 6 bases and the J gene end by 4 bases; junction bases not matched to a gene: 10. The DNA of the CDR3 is TGTGCCAGCAGCCGGGGCAGGGGGCAAAGCTATGGCTACACCTTC. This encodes CASSRGRGQSYGYTF.

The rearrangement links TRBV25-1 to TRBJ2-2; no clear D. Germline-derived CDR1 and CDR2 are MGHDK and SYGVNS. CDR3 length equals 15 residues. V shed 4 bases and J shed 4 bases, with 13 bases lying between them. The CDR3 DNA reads TGTGCCAGCAGTGCGGGTAGAATCTTCACCGGGGAGCTGTTTTTT. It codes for CASSAGRIFTGELFF.

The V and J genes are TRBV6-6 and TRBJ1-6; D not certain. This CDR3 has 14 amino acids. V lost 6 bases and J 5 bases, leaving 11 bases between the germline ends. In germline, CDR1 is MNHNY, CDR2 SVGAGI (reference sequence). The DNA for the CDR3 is TGTGCCAGCAGGGGGAGCAGTGATAATTCACCCCTCCACTTT. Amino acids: CASRGSSDNSPLHF.

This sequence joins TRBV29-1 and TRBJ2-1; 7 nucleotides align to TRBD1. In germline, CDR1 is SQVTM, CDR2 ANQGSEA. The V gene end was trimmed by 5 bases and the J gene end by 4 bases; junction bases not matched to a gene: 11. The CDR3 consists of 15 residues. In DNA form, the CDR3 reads TGCAGCGTTCGGGGTGTTGGGACAGAGTACAATGAGCAGTTCTTC. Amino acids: CSVRGVGTEYNEQFF.

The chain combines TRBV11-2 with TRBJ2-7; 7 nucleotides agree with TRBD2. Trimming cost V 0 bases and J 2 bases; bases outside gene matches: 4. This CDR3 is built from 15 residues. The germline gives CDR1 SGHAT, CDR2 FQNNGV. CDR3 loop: CASSLEVGGAYEQYF. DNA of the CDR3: TGTGCCAGCAGCTTAGAAGTTGGGGGGGCCTACGAGCAGTACTTC.

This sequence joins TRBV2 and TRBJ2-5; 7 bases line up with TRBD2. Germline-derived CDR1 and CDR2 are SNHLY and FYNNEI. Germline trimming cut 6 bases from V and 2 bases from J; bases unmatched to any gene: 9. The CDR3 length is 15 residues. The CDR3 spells CASRGSGVIQETQYF. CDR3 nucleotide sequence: TGTGCCAGCAGGGGAAGCGGGGTGATACAAGAGACCCAGTACTTC.

The CDR3 sequence is CASSPPMLKVGLSKEIEQFF. Here the CDR3 DNA reads TGTGCCAGCAGCCCGCCAATGTTGAAGGTGGGCTTGAGTAAAGAGATTGAGCAGTTCTTC. This chain links TRBV13 with TRBJ2-1, with D uncertain. Trimming removed 5 bases from V and 9 bases from J, with 35 bases in between. The CDR3 is made up of 20 amino acids. Germline CDR1 is PRHDT and CDR2 is FYEKMQ (reference sequence). The full variable domain, completed using reference TRBV13 and TRBJ2-1, is AAGVIQSPRHLIKEKRETATLKCYPIPRHDTVYWYQQGPGQDPQFLISFYEKMQSDKGSIPDRFSAQQFSDYHSELNMSSLELGDSALYFCASSPPMLKVGLSKEIEQFFGPGTRLTVL.

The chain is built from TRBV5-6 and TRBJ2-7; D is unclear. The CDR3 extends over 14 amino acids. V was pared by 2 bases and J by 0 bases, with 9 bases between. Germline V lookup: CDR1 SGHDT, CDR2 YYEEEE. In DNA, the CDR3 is TGTGCCAGCAGCTTTTGGGCAGACTCCTACGAGCAGTACTTC. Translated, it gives CASSFWADSYEQYF.

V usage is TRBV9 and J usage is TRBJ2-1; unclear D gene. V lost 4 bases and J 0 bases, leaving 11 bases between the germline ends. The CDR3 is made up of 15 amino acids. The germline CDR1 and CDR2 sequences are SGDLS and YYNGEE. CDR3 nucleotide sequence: TGTGCCAGCAGCACCTCCAGGAACTCCTACAATGAGCAGTTCTTC. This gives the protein CASSTSRNSYNEQFF.